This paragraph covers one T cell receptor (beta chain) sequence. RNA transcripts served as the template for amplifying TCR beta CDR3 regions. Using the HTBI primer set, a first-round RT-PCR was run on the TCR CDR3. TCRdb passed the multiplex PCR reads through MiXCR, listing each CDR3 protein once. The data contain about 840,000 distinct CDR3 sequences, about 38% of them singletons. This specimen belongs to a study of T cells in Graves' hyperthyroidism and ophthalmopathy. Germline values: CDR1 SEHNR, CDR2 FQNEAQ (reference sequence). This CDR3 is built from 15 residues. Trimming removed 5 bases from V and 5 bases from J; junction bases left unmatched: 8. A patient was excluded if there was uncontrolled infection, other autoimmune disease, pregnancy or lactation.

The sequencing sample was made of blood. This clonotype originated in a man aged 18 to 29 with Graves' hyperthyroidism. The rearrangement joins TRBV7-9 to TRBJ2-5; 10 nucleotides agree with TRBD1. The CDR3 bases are TGTGCCAGCAGCCTCCCGGCGGACAGGGGGGAGACCCAGTACTTC. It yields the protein CASSLPADRGETQYF.